This TCR beta chain is from a study of T cells in Graves' hyperthyroidism and ophthalmopathy (dated by TCRdb to about 2019). Regarding the research as a whole: Peripheral blood was sampled at the time of initial diagnosis, prior to any treatment. Once sampling was done, hyperthyroidism patients were given methimazole at a starting dose of 30 mg daily, whereas ophthalmopathy patients were given high-dose intravenous methylprednisolone. In about 6 Graves' hyperthyroidism patients, the study also compared T-cell repertoires from thyroid tissue with T-cell repertoires from blood. The paper reports TCR Vbeta CDR3 sequencing of approximately 140 peripheral blood samples: over 40 ophthalmopathy, approximately 74 hyperthyroidism and roughly 17 progressor patients. TCR V-J signatures able to tell the groups apart were searched for in a discovery cohort of more than 90 patients, of whom under 45 had Graves' ophthalmopathy and about 60 had stable Graves' hyperthyroidism. The roughly 91 discovery patients were randomly divided into training and test sets at a 7:3 ratio. Prospective prediction of ophthalmopathy was tested in an independent validation cohort consisting of roughly 19 hyperthyroidism patients and more than 15 patients who later progressed to ophthalmopathy. Study-wide conclusions, independent of this receptor: No statistical method was used to set the sample size in advance, and investigators knew the group allocation. Most expanded thyroid clonotypes (frequency above 0.001) were also found in blood, which suggests that blood repertoires may mirror thyroid immune responses. Ophthalmopathy was separated from stable hyperthyroidism by a 13 V-J signature model, with around 90% sensitivity and roughly 81% specificity obtained in cross-validation and 80%/75% obtained in testing. During validation, the model predicted progression to ophthalmopathy a median of about 6.5 months ahead of onset, with almost 71% sensitivity and around 72% specificity.

There are 11 amino acids in the CDR3, from cysteine to phenylalanine inclusive. Solely the CDR3 DNA is kept, with 33 bases framed from the first base. V and J are truncated by 4 bases and 4 bases respectively, leaving an intervening sequence of 7 bases. CDR1 and CDR2 were assigned from the germline V gene as SQVTM and ANQGSEA. On this clonotype itself: Its antigen is not yet known. No clone much larger than this one lies a single base away; base qualities are absent.

Graves' hyperthyroidism was defined as stable when no progression to ophthalmopathy occurred over 18 months of follow-up. Hyperthyroidism patients were newly diagnosed, with disease duration under 2 months, and aged 18 to 65 years. Any patient with an uncontrolled infection, another autoimmune disease, pregnancy or lactation was excluded. Clinical symptoms, serum thyroxine and TRAb, thyroid ultrasound, and orbital computed tomography formed the basis for the diagnoses. PBMCs were isolated from roughly 10 ml of fresh peripheral blood by Ficoll-Paque density gradient centrifugation. Total RNA was extracted with Trizol reagent, and quality was checked on an Agilent 2100 Bioanalyzer. The TCR beta CDR3 regions were amplified from RNA transcripts. For the first round of RT-PCR on the TCR CDR3, the HTBI primer set was used together with the Qiagen OneStep RT-PCR kit. Libraries were constructed in a second round of multiplex PCR, after which size selection and purification were performed. Libraries were sequenced paired-end with 100 bp reads on an Illumina HiSeq2000. Concerning the study's data processing: SOAPnuke was used to process the raw data, removing reads that contained adapters or uncalled bases, had a mean Phred below 15, or lacked an exact match to the constant primer or identifier. COPE v1.2.5 was used to merge the high-quality paired reads, and each unique nucleotide sequence was defined as a clonotype. Clonotypes were aligned to IMGT TRBV, TRBD and TRBJ reference segments using MiTCR v1.1. The analysis included only V-J combinations with a frequency above 0.0001, which together covered about 99% of the repertoires. The TCS score was defined as F50 (clonal expansion) divided by E x V (chaos), with BLOSUM62-based TCRdist calculated between CDR3 peptides within each V-J. Welch's t-statistics and random forest reduced fewer than 600 V-J features to 13, which were used in a naive Bayes classifier (R e1071). TCRdb reprocessed the public reads (quality trimming at Q25 with fastp, clone calling with MiXCR) and kept in-frame beta chains. Here each entry gathers all rows of one CDR3 protein and keeps the most common genes and DNA. TCRdb assigned the V and J calls; the authors' analysis was not used. Across this sample there are a few hundred thousand distinct CDR3 sequences, with 14% to 15% seen only once. The top ten hold 32% of the sample.

The sample taken for sequencing was blood. This clonotype was sampled from a woman in her twenties or thirties with Graves' hyperthyroidism. The V and J genes are TRBV29-1 and TRBJ1-1; the D gene is perhaps TRBD1, on 6 matching bases. The CDR3 protein is CSVVRGTEAFF. In nucleotide form, the sequence is TGCAGCGTTGTCAGGGGCACTGAAGCTTTCTTT.